This T cell receptor (beta chain) was captured by sequencing in a study of CXCR3-negative and CXCR3-positive naive CD8 T cells. Study details: Total TRB output reached about 130 million reads, about 1.5 +/- 0.3 million per library.

It was by 5' RACE with UMI labels that the TRB cDNA libraries were prepared. With the 5' RACE reads reprocessed, TCRdb shows one record per CDR3 protein and no DNA. The sample has about 43,000 distinct CDR3 sequences; the top ten hold around 10%. The CDR3 is 12 amino acids. In germline, CDR1 is SGHRS, CDR2 YFSETQ. Overall study findings and caveats: Diversity in memory CD8+ cells fell much lower than the comparably high levels seen in both naive subsets. Similar TRBV-TRBJ gene usage was seen in naive CXCR3-negative and CXCR3-positive cells, but not in memory cells.

A remark on this clonotype: Its antigen is not identified.

Input material: memory CD8+ T cells from blood. The TCR sequence derives from a human donor in good health. Some clones in this sample may be carry-over from other donors' samples. The chain is built from TRBV5-1 and TRBJ2-7. This CDR3 reads CASGGAFYEQYF.